The 20 T cell receptor beta chains given below trace back to one sample, sequenced in a study of blood T cells in healthy people across ages (dated by TCRdb to between 2015 and 2016). Library method: 5' RACE. These reads were obtained on an Illumina HiSeq 2500. A second 7 to 11 cycle PCR used a sample-barcoded 5' primer and a J-beta primer mix. TCRdb reanalyzed the raw reads on its own, using fastp at Q25 for trimming and MiXCR for clone calling, and kept in-frame beta chains. Each entry merges the rows of one CDR3 protein and shows their most common DNA and genes. A total of 700,000 to 1,000,000 distinct CDR3 sequences appear in this sample, around two fifths of them only once. The ten top clones hold about a fifth of the sample. Sequencing input: blood. Receptors originate from a man in his sixties in good health.

The rearrangement uses TRBV7-2 and TRBJ2-5; D unclear. Germline loops: CDR1 SGHTA, CDR2 FQGNSA. The ends were cut back, 0 bases at V and 0 bases at J, with 17 bases in the middle. CDR3 length equals 18 residues. CDR3 nucleotides: TGTGCCAGCAGCTTAGCCACAGCACGCCGCCTGTACCAAGAGACCCAGTACTTC. It yields the protein CASSLATARRLYQETQYF.

In its sample, this clonotype was seen many times. J is TRBJ1-2 and V is TRBV4-1; D gene uncertain. V lost 5 bases, J lost 0 bases, and 13 bases lay in between. From germline, CDR1 is MGHRA and CDR2 YSYEKL. The CDR3 extends over 15 amino acids. CDR3 DNA: TGCGCCAGCAGCTCCTCGTTAGGGACTAACTATGGCTACACCTTC. Translation: CASSSSLGTNYGYTF.

In this sample, this clonotype turned up a few times. V is TRBV20-1 and J is TRBJ2-1; TRBD2 matches at 12 bases. CDR1 is DFQATT and CDR2 is SNEGSKA in the germline V gene (reference sequence). With V trimmed by 0 bases and J by 3 bases, 3 bases remained unmatched. This CDR3 has 16 residues. CDR3 DNA sequence: TGCAGTGCTAGAGATATGACTAGCGGGGGCTACAATGAGCAGTTCTTC. Protein product: CSARDMTSGGYNEQFF.

This clonotype was seen many times. V is TRBV6-5 and J is TRBJ1-1, with D hard to call. The CDR3 contains 13 residues. The germline CDR1 and CDR2 sequences are MNHEY and SVGAGI. V was shortened by 6 bases and J by 4 bases, with 12 bases between the two germline ends. The CDR3 nucleotides read TGTGCCAGCAGCCAGCGGGATGGCACTGAAGCTTTCTTT. This translates into CASSQRDGTEAFF.

This clonotype was detected only a few times. V and J are TRBV4-3 and TRBJ1-6, with D unclear. CDR3 length: 15 amino acids. V gave up 0 bases and J gave up 10 bases, with 13 bases separating them. Germline-derived CDR1 and CDR2 are LGHNA and YSLEER. The CDR3 coding sequence is TGCGCCAGCAGCCAAGAGGCCGGGGTTCGATCACCCCTCCACTTT. It encodes CASSQEAGVRSPLHF.

V is TRBV29-1 and J is TRBJ2-7; maybe TRBD2 (6 bases). Per the germline V gene, CDR1 is SQVTM and CDR2 is ANQGSEA. V lost 5 bases, J lost 0 bases, and 11 bases lay in between. This CDR3 has 13 amino acids. The CDR3 DNA reads TGCAGCGTTCCGGGACTTAGCTCCTACGAGCAGTACTTC. This translates into CSVPGLSSYEQYF.

The V call is TRBV6-1, the J call TRBJ1-6; a weak D match, TRBD1 (6 bases). Germline V gene sequence: CDR1 MNHNS, CDR2 SASEGT. The CDR3 sequence is 15 residues long. V was shortened by 7 bases and J by 7 bases, with 17 bases between the two germline ends. The CDR3: CASIYWDNENSPLHF. For the CDR3, the DNA is TGTGCCAGCATATATTGGGACAACGAAAATTCACCCCTCCACTTT.

The genes are TRBV5-6 and TRBJ2-3; TRBD1 aligns across 7 bases. CDR1 and CDR2 from the germline V gene are SGHDT and YYEEEE. With 4 bases clipped from V and 4 bases from J, the junction kept 12 bases outside the gene matches. This CDR3 comprises 16 residues. The CDR3: CASSSTGDLSADTQYF. The CDR3 nucleotides are TGTGCCAGCAGCAGCACAGGGGACCTTAGCGCAGATACGCAGTATTTT.

This clonotype was picked up a small number of times. This chain links TRBV29-1 with TRBJ2-3; no clear D. Trimming took off 3 bases at V and 0 bases at J, with 4 bases between the two ends. Germline V gene lookup returns CDR1 SQVTM and CDR2 ANQGSEA. The CDR3 has 12 residues. The CDR3 DNA reads as TGCAGCGTTGACAGCAGCACAGATACGCAGTATTTT. Protein: CSVDSSTDTQYF.

This chain joins TRBV24-1 and TRBJ2-1; no definite D call. Per germline, CDR1 KGHDR and CDR2 SFDVKD. CDR3 size: 13 residues. V was trimmed by 5 bases and J by 7 bases, leaving 11 bases between them. CDR3 sequence: CATSAAFYNEQFF. DNA of the CDR3: TGTGCCACCAGTGCCGCATTCTATAATGAGCAGTTCTTC.

Comments on this clonotype: Germline and junction disagree at one end, which may indicate a read error. The J gene is TRBJ2-7, the V gene TRBV13, with D possibly TRBD2 on 6 matching bases. Gene TRBJ2-4 matches the end of the DNA better, so the J call may be wrong. This CDR3 region has 15 residues. Per the germline V gene, CDR1 is PRHDT and CDR2 is FYEKMQ (reference sequence). For the CDR3, the DNA is TGTGCCAGCAGCCCATCGGGGCGGGGCAAAGACATTCAGTACTTC. Translating gives CASSPSGRGKDIQYF.

The chain joins TRBV11-2 to TRBJ2-7, with 9 bases aligning to TRBD1. Trimming removed 1 base from V and 5 bases from J; junction bases left unmatched: 12. CDR3 length equals 17 residues. Germline CDR1 SGHAT, CDR2 FQNNGV. CDR3 region: CASSLVLPGQGGDEQYF. The CDR3 DNA reads as TGTGCCAGCAGCTTAGTCCTTCCGGGACAGGGAGGCGACGAGCAGTACTTC.

This sequence joins TRBV12-3 or TRBV12-4 and TRBJ2-1; 12 positions agree with TRBD2. The CDR3 runs 15 residues. V trimming: 1 base; J trimming: 10 bases; junction bases outside the gene matches: 5. CDR3 region: CASSLVTSGGWEQFF. In DNA form, the CDR3 reads TGTGCCAGCAGTTTAGTGACTAGCGGGGGTTGGGAGCAGTTCTTC.

The sample holds many counts of this clonotype. This chain joins TRBV12-3 or TRBV12-4 and TRBJ1-2; 7 nucleotides match TRBD1. Trimming cost V 3 bases and J 5 bases; bases outside gene matches: 3. The CDR3 sequence is 13 residues long. CDR3 sequence reads: CASSFEQGYGYTF. CDR3 sequence (DNA): TGTGCCAGCAGTTTCGAACAGGGGTATGGCTACACCTTC.

The rearrangement joins TRBV21-1 to TRBJ2-3. TRBV21-1 is shown as a pseudogene. This CDR3 is built from 15 residues. The CDR3 reads CASSKPEPCTDTQYF. CDR3 coding DNA: TGTGCCAGCAGCAAACCGGAGCCATGCACCGATACGCAGTATTTT.

V gene TRBV7-2 combines with J gene TRBJ2-1; tentatively, D is TRBD1 (6 bases). V shed 5 bases and J shed 7 bases, with 12 bases lying between them. Germline loops: CDR1 SGHTA, CDR2 FQGNSA. This CDR3 has 13 amino acids. The DNA for the CDR3 is TGTGCCAGCAGCGCAACAGGGTATAATGAGCAGTTCTTC. Its protein product is CASSATGYNEQFF.

This clonotype was counted a few times. The CDR3 bases are TGTGCCAGCAGCTTACAGAACAGGGTCGGCTACACCTTC. It is translated as CASSLQNRVGYTF. V is TRBV7-2 and J is TRBJ1-2, with TRBD1 as a possible D gene (6 bases). The CDR3 extends over 13 amino acids. Germline CDR1 SGHTA, CDR2 FQGNSA. V dropped 2 bases and J dropped 8 bases, with 12 bases sitting between them.

The chain has TRBV2 and TRBJ2-4, with D uncertain. Germline CDR1 and CDR2: SNHLY and FYNNEI. Trimming stripped 4 bases from V and 8 bases from J, with 9 bases between. This CDR3 comprises 12 residues. The CDR3 nucleotides are TGTGCCAGCAGTGTCCAGCTGTACATTCAGTACTTC. Translation gives CASSVQLYIQYF.

V gene TRBV7-2 combines with J gene TRBJ1-1, with D hard to call. Deletions cut 2 bases from V and 7 bases from J, with 5 bases between. The CDR3 has 11 amino acids. Germline CDR1 reads SGHTA; CDR2 reads FQGNSA. The CDR3 protein is CASSLNLEAFF. The DNA of the CDR3 is TGTGCCAGCAGCTTAAATCTTGAAGCTTTCTTT.

The CDR3 reads CASSQKSGQGNEKLFF. The CDR3 DNA sequence: TGTGCCAGCAGCCAAAAATCGGGACAGGGTAATGAAAAACTGTTTTTT. This chain joins TRBV4-2 and TRBJ1-4, with 9 bases identical to TRBD1. This CDR3 region has 16 residues. The ends lost 2 bases at V and 4 bases at J; junction bases unmatched: 5. Germline loops: CDR1 LGHNA, CDR2 YNFKEQ.